These 7 T cell receptor beta chains were sequenced from one sample in a study of cytomegalovirus exposure and HLA in healthy donors. The PCR was carried out with 60 Vbeta primers and 13 Jbeta primers. The method was immunoSEQ multiplex PCR; TCRdb's version includes in-frame clones alone and lacks a portion of them. Of around 80,000 clones listed, more than 50% are singletons. The sequenced sample consisted of PBMCs. These receptors all come from a male donor in good health and CMV-seropositive.

The V gene is TRBV14, the J gene TRBJ2-1; TRBD2 agrees at 8 bases. Germline lookup yields CDR1 SGHDN and CDR2 FVKESK. CDR3 length: 16 residues. The trim removed 0 bases at V and 3 bases at J, leaving 4 bases unmatched. In DNA, the CDR3 is TGTGCCAGCAGCCAAGATACTAGCGGACTCTACAATGAGCAGTTCTTC. Amino acid sequence: CASSQDTSGLYNEQFF.

The chain is built from TRBV6-5 and TRBJ2-5; 10 bases match TRBD1. In germline, CDR1 is MNHEY, CDR2 SVGAGI. J lost 5 bases, V lost 8 bases, and 5 bases had no gene match. The CDR3 loop spans 13 amino acids. The CDR3 sequence: CASRDRGRETQYF. CDR3 in DNA: TGTGCCAGCCGAGACAGGGGGCGGGAGACCCAGTACTTC.

The chain carries TRBV23-1 and TRBJ2-7; TRBD1 might be the D (6 bases). TRBV23-1 falls under the ORF class, with uncertain function. Trimming took off 4 bases at V and 1 base at J, with 23 bases between the two ends. This CDR3 region has 18 residues. CDR3: CASSPNPRQPQGSYEQYF. Here the CDR3 DNA reads TGCGCCAGCAGTCCCAATCCGAGACAGCCCCAGGGGTCCTACGAGCAGTACTTC.

The J gene is TRBJ2-1, the V gene TRBV7-2; D is perhaps TRBD2 (5 bases). The CDR3 totals 14 residues. The germline CDR1 and CDR2 sequences are SGHTA and FQGNSA. Trimming cost V 5 bases and J 3 bases, with 11 bases left between them. CDR3 sequence (DNA): TGTGCCAGCAGCCTCACGGGAAGCTACAATGAGCAGTTCTTC. Protein product: CASSLTGSYNEQFF.

This rearrangement joins TRBV28 to TRBJ1-4; TRBD1 matches 7 bases. Germline V gene sequence: CDR1 MDHEN, CDR2 SYDVKM. This CDR3 has 16 amino acids. V shed 2 bases and J 6 bases; nucleotides not matched to a gene: 9. CDR3 DNA: TGTGCCAGCAGTTTAAGACAGGGTGGAGCGGATGAAAAACTGTTTTTT. The encoded protein is CASSLRQGGADEKLFF.

The table lists this clone with a count of one. J is TRBJ1-2 and V is TRBV29-1; possible D gene TRBD1, 6 bases. Germline CDR1 and CDR2: SQVTM and ANQGSEA. This CDR3 comprises 11 residues. CDR3 amino acids: CSAGEGVGYTF. For the CDR3, the DNA is TGCAGTGCAGGGGAGGGGGTAGGCTACACCTTC.

The sample holds a few counts of this clone. The V gene is TRBV10-3, the J gene TRBJ2-3, with 8 bases aligning to TRBD1. Germline loops: CDR1 ENHRY, CDR2 SYGVKD. V was pared by 2 bases and J by 2 bases, with 3 bases of the junction left unmatched. This CDR3 comprises 15 residues. The CDR3 loop reads CAISENRGATDTQYF. The CDR3 DNA follows: TGTGCCATCAGTGAGAACAGGGGGGCCACAGATACGCAGTATTTT.